Listed below are T cell receptor beta chains from one sample, sequenced in a study of a mutant IDH1 vaccine in newly diagnosed glioma. Generated by immunoSEQ multiplex PCR, the TCRdb table keeps only in-frame clones and is missing some. The table includes tens of thousands of clones, around nine tenths detected once. For these TCRs, the target antigens are not known. The source material was PBMCs, sampled from a glioma patient whose treatment included an IDH1 peptide vaccine. The receptors derive from a man younger than 40 with glioma. CDR3s include the opening cysteine and the closing phenylalanine or tryptophan. D genes are given only for firm matches. Clone size is stated in some rows and not others, as once, few, many or a class when expanded.

>TRBV9|15|TRBJ2-7|-|-
TGTGCCAGCAGCAGTGTCCAGGGGGGTACGCTAGAGCAGTACTTC
CASSSVQGGTLEQYF
>TRBV7-9|13|TRBJ2-7|-|once
TGTGCCAGCAGCTCGGGACGGGCCTACGAGCAGTACTTC
CASSSGRAYEQYF
>TRBV9|13|TRBJ2-1|-|-
TGTGCCAGCAGCTATACCCTTGCGGATGAGCAGTTCTTC
CASSYTLADEQFF
>TRBV7-8|14|TRBJ1-1|-|-
TGTGCCAGCAGCTCACCCCCGGGGAACACTGAAGCTTTCTTT
CASSSPPGNTEAFF
>TRBV6-1|15|TRBJ2-1|TRBD2|-
TGTGCCAGCAGTGGAGGAGCGGGGGAGACCAATGAGCAGTTCTTC
CASSGGAGETNEQFF
>TRBV5-4|12|TRBJ2-7|-|few
TGTGCCAGCAGCGCCAACACCTACGAGCAGTACTTC
CASSANTYEQYF
>TRBV9|14|TRBJ2-7|TRBD1|-
TGTGCCAGCAGCGCATGGGACAGGGGGTCCGAGCAGTACTTC
CASSAWDRGSEQYF
>TRBV2|15|TRBJ1-2|TRBD1|-
TGTGCCAGCAGGGAGGGGGCAGGGCGGAACTATGGCTACACCTTC
CASREGAGRNYGYTF
>TRBV5-1|13|TRBJ2-7|-|-
TGCGCCAGCAGCTTGGATCCCGCCGGCGAGCAGTACTTC
CASSLDPAGEQYF
>TRBV19|13|TRBJ1-5|-|-
TGTGCCAGTAGTATGGACGGGAATCAGCCCCAGCATTTT
CASSMDGNQPQHF
>TRBV28|17|TRBJ1-2|TRBD1|-
TGTGCCAGCAGTCAGCCGGCGGGACAGCCAACTAACTATGGCTACACCTTC
CASSQPAGQPTNYGYTF
>TRBV5-1|14|TRBJ2-7|-|-
TGCGCCAGCAGCTTAACGGACAGCTCCTACGAGCAGTACTTC
CASSLTDSSYEQYF
>TRBV29-1|13|TRBJ1-4|TRBD1|-
TGCAGCGCCCGGACAGGGGCTAATGAAAAACTGTTTTTT
CSARTGANEKLFF
>TRBV18|14|TRBJ2-6|TRBD1|once
TGTGCCAGCTCACCTACAGGGGCCATCAACGTCCTGACTTTC
CASSPTGAINVLTF
>TRBV11-2|15|TRBJ1-3|TRBD1|-
TGTGCCAGCAGCTTAGGCAGGGGGCCTGGAAACACCATATATTTT
CASSLGRGPGNTIYF
>TRBV7-9|14|TRBJ2-7|-|-
TGTGCCAGCAGCTCTGGCCACGACGCGGTCGAGCAGTACTTC
CASSSGHDAVEQYF
>TRBV7-8|17|TRBJ2-3|TRBD1|-
TGTGCCAGCAGCTTGCTCGCGCACAGGACAGGGAAAGATACGCAGTATTTT
CASSLLAHRTGKDTQYF
>TRBV6-4|15|TRBJ2-3|TRBD2|-
TGTGCCAGCAGTGCGGGGACTAGCGTCACAGATACGCAGTATTTT
CASSAGTSVTDTQYF
>TRBV6-6|15|TRBJ2-5|-|-
TGTGCCAGCAGTTCAGCACAGAGGGGCGGGGAGACCCAGTACTTC
CASSSAQRGGETQYF
>TRBV2|14|TRBJ2-7|TRBD1|once
TGTGCCAGCAAGCCCACAGGGGGGAGATGGGAGCAGTACTTC
CASKPTGGRWEQYF